Shown below are 10 T cell receptor beta chains from a single sample sequenced in a study of early T cells in non-severe SARS-CoV-2 infection. Using its own MiXCR run on the 5' RACE reads, TCRdb lists one record per CDR3 protein. The top ten clones hold around 1.1% of a sample with some 77,000 distinct CDR3 sequences, more than 10% of them seen once. Specimen: whole blood. These receptors were obtained from an adult who was a healthcare worker with PCR-confirmed SARS-CoV-2 infection or an uninfected control (not recorded which).

This clonotype came up a few times. The chain uses TRBV7-9 and TRBJ1-2; 7 nucleotides match TRBD1. Germline V gene data show CDR1 as SEHNR and CDR2 as FQNEAQ (reference sequence). Trimming took 5 bases from V and 4 from J; bases not matched to a gene: 4. The CDR3 is made up of 13 amino acids. The CDR3 loop reads CASSRQGLYGYTF. The DNA for the CDR3 is TGTGCCAGCAGCCGACAGGGCCTCTATGGCTACACCTTC. Looking up the rest from reference TRBV7-9 and TRBJ1-2 gives the full variable domain: DTGVSQNPRHKITKRGQNVTFRCDPISEHNRLYWYRQTLGQGPEFLTYFQNEAQLEKSRLLSDRFSAERPKGSFSTLEIQRTEQGDSAMYLCASSRQGLYGYTFGSGTRLTVV.

This clonotype has at least ten counts. This chain joins TRBV4-2 and TRBJ2-3, with 11 nucleotides matching TRBD2. Trimming took 4 bases from V and 2 from J; bases not matched to a gene: 8. The CDR3 has 17 amino acids. Per germline, CDR1 LGHNA and CDR2 YNFKEQ. The CDR3 here is CASSPSLAGGTTDTQYF. CDR3 DNA: TGTGCCAGCAGCCCTTCCTTAGCGGGGGGGACCACAGATACGCAGTATTTT.

This clonotype was picked up a small number of times. The gene calls are TRBV12-3 or TRBV12-4 and TRBJ2-3; 13 nucleotides align to TRBD2. V dropped 6 bases and J dropped 3; count of bases not matched to a gene: 6. The length of the CDR3 is 16 residues. The CDR3 sequence is CASSRTSGSLTDTQYF. CDR3 nucleotides: TGTGCCAGCAGCCGGACTAGCGGGAGTCTAACAGATACGCAGTATTTT.

The CDR3 DNA follows: TGTGCCAGTAGTATAACCGGGTCTGGCACAGATACGCAGTATTTT. This codes for CASSITGSGTDTQYF. The chain uses TRBV19 and TRBJ2-3; D not certain. CDR3 length: 15 residues. Germline assignment: CDR1 LNHDA and CDR2 SQIVND (reference sequence). Trimming took 2 bases from V and 1 from J, leaving 10 bases between them.

This clonotype was seen ten or more times. The CDR3 here is CASSQDPGGTYEQYF. CDR3 sequence (DNA): TGTGCCAGCAGCCAGGACCCTGGCGGGACCTACGAGCAGTACTTC. This chain connects TRBV4-2 to TRBJ2-7, with D perhaps matching TRBD2 (6 bases). The CDR3 contains 15 residues. The V end lost 3 bases, the J end lost 2 bases, and 14 bases lay between the germline ends. In germline, CDR1 is LGHNA, CDR2 YNFKEQ.

This clonotype was picked up a small number of times. The chain has TRBV7-9 and TRBJ2-1; a weak D match, TRBD2 (6 bases). There are 14 residues in the CDR3. CDR1 SEHNR and CDR2 FQNEAQ come from the germline V gene (reference sequence). The ends were cut back, 5 bases at V and 7 bases at J, with 15 bases in the middle. The CDR3 here is CASSITSLLNEQFF. CDR3 sequence (DNA): TGTGCCAGCAGCATAACTAGCCTCCTGAATGAGCAGTTCTTC.

This rearrangement joins TRBV27 to TRBJ2-3, with 7 bases aligning to TRBD2. Trimming cost V 7 bases and J 4 bases; bases outside gene matches: 8. Germline assignment: CDR1 MNHEY and CDR2 SMNVEV (reference sequence). The CDR3 has 14 residues. In nucleotides, the CDR3 is TGTGCCAGCACCTGGGGGGGGTCCCCAGATACGCAGTATTTT. Amino acid sequence: CASTWGGSPDTQYF.

This clonotype occurred a few times. V and J are TRBV30 and TRBJ1-1; D is perhaps TRBD1 (5 bases). V lost 4 bases and J 8 bases, leaving 11 bases between the germline ends. CDR1 is GTSNPN and CDR2 is SVGIG in the germline V gene (reference sequence). This CDR3 is 11 amino acids long. DNA of the CDR3: TGTGCCTGGAACCAGGGACGGGAAGCTTTCTTT. Amino acid sequence: CAWNQGREAFF.

The chain links TRBV5-1 to TRBJ2-1; 8 bases agree with TRBD2. The CDR3 has 16 amino acids. Germline CDR1 reads SGHRS; CDR2 reads YFSETQ. V dropped 0 bases and J dropped 0; count of bases not matched to a gene: 2. CDR3 sequence (DNA): TGCGCCAGCAGCTTGGCAGCGGGGGCCTCCTACAATGAGCAGTTCTTC. This sequence encodes CASSLAAGASYNEQFF. The full variable domain, with the rest looked up from reference TRBV5-1 and TRBJ2-1, is KAGVTQTPRYLIKTRGQQVTLSCSPISGHRSVSWYQQTPGQGLQFLFEYFSETQRNKGNFPGRFSGRQFSNSRSEMNVSTLELGDSALYLCASSLAAGASYNEQFFGPGTRLTVL.

The chain recombines TRBV5-1 with TRBJ1-2; the match to TRBD1 covers 12 bases. From germline, CDR1 is SGHRS and CDR2 YFSETQ. V shed 2 bases and J 8 bases; nucleotides not matched to a gene: 10. The CDR3 length is 16 residues. The CDR3 region is CASSFSPGQGAVGYTF. CDR3 in DNA: TGCGCCAGCAGCTTCTCGCCGGGACAGGGGGCGGTAGGCTACACCTTC.